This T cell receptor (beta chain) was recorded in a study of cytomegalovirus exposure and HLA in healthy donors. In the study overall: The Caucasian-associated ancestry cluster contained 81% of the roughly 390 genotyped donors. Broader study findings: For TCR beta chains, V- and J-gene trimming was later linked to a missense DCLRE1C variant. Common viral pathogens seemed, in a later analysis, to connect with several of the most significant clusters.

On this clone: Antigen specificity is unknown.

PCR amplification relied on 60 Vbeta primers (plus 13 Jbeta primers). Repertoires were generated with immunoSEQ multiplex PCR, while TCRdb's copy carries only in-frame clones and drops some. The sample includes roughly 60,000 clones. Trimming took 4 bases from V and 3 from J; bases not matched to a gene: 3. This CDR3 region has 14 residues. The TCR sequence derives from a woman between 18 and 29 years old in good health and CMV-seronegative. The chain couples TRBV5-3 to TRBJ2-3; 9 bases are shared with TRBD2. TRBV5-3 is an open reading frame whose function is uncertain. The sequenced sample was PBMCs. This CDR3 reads CARSGLAGTDTQYF. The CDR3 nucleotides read TGTGCCAGAAGCGGGCTAGCGGGGACAGATACGCAGTATTTT.